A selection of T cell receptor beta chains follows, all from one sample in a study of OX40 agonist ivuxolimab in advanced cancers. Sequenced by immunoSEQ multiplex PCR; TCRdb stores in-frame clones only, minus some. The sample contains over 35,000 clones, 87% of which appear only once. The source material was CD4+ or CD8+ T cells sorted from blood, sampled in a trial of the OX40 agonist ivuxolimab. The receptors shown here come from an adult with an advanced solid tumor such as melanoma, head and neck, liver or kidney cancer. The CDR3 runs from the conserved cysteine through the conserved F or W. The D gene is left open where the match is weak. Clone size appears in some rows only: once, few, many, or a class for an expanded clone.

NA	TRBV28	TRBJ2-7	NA	CASSTVLNYEQYF	TGTGCCAGCTCCACCGTTCTGAACTACGAGCAGTACTTC
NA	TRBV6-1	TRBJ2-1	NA	CASSEAGRYNEQFF	TGTGCCAGCAGTGAAGCTGGGCGATACAATGAGCAGTTCTTC
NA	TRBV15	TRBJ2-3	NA	CATSRDANTQYF	TGTGCCACCAGCAGAGATGCAAATACGCAGTATTTT
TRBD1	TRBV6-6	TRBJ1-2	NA	CASHPGQGYGYTF	TGTGCCAGCCATCCGGGACAGGGCTATGGCTACACCTTC
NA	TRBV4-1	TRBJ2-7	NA	CASSRTFYDEQYF	TGCGCCAGCAGCCGGACATTTTACGACGAGCAGTACTTC
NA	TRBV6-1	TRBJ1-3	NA	CASSWGRSSGNTIYF	TGTGCCAGCAGTTGGGGACGTAGCTCTGGAAACACCATATATTTT
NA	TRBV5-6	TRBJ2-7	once	CASSPMVGSSTYEQYF	TGTGCCAGCAGCCCGATGGTAGGATCATCGACCTACGAGCAGTACTTC
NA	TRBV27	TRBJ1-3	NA	CASRPLHRDLSSGNTIYF	TGTGCCAGCAGGCCCTTGCACAGGGACTTGAGCTCTGGAAACACCATATATTTT
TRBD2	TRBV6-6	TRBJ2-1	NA	CASSYSGLGDNEQFF	TGTGCCAGCAGTTACTCGGGACTAGGAGACAATGAGCAGTTCTTC
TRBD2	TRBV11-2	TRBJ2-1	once	CASSPRTSGRASEQFF	TGTGCCAGCAGCCCACGGACTAGCGGGAGGGCTAGTGAGCAGTTCTTC
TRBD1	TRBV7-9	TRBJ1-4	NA	CASTISGTGANEKLFF	TGTGCCAGCACCATAAGCGGGACAGGGGCTAATGAAAAACTGTTTTTT
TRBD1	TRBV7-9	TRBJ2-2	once	CASSQRTGTNTGELFF	TGTGCCAGCAGCCAGAGGACAGGGACGAACACCGGGGAGCTGTTTTTT
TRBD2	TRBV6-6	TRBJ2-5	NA	CASGRGSGGAGTQYF	TGTGCCAGCGGACGCGGAAGCGGGGGGGCGGGGACCCAGTACTTC
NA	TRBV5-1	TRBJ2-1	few	CASSPVSPSEGNEQFF	TGCGCCAGCAGTCCCGTGTCCCCCTCTGAGGGCAATGAGCAGTTCTTC
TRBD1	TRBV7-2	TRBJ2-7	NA	CASSLAGTGTYYEQYF	TGTGCCAGCAGCTTAGCGGGGACAGGGACTTACTACGAGCAGTACTTC
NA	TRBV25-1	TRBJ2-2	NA	CASSEYRWQSTGELFF	TGTGCCAGCAGTGAATATCGTTGGCAAAGCACCGGGGAGCTGTTTTTT
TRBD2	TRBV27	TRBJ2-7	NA	CASRTREGTYEQYF	TGTGCCAGTCGTACCCGGGAGGGGACCTACGAGCAGTACTTC
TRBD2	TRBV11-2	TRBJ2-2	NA	CASSLSGRRSLELFF	TGTGCCAGCAGCCTTAGCGGGAGAAGGAGTTTGGAGCTGTTTTTT
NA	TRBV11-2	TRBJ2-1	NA	CASSSGYSYNEQFF	TGTGCCAGCAGCTCGGGTTACTCCTACAATGAGCAGTTCTTC
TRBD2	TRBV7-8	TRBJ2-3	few	CASRNRVAGVPDTQYF	TGTGCCAGCAGGAATCGGGTAGCGGGAGTCCCAGATACGCAGTATTTT
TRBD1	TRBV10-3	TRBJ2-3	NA	CAISSTGGSTDTQYF	TGTGCCATCAGTTCGACAGGGGGGAGCACAGATACGCAGTATTTT
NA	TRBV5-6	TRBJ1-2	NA	CASSPKGWLGARYGYTF	TGTGCCAGCAGTCCAAAAGGGTGGCTGGGGGCGCGTTATGGCTACACCTTC
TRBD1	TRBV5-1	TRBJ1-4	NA	CASSRQGATNEKLFF	TGCGCCAGCAGCCGACAGGGGGCAACTAATGAAAAACTGTTTTTT
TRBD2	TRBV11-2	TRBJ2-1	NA	CASSLGLAGGGSYNEQFF	TGTGCCAGCAGCTTAGGACTAGCGGGTGGCGGCTCCTACAATGAGCAGTTCTTC
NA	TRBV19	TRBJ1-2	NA	CATREVGNYGYTF	TGTGCCACCCGAGAGGTAGGCAACTATGGCTACACCTTC
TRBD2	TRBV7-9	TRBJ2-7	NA	CASSQGLAGISYEQYF	TGTGCCAGCAGCCAGGGACTAGCGGGGATCTCCTACGAGCAGTACTTC
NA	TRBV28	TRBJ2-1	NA	CASSSYPRGSSYNEQFF	TGTGCCAGCAGTTCTTACCCCAGGGGTAGCTCCTACAATGAGCAGTTCTTC
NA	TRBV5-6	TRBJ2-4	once	CASSSDEGQRLAKNIQYF	TGTGCCAGCAGCTCGGACGAGGGGCAGAGATTAGCCAAAAACATTCAGTACTTC
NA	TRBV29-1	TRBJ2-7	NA	CSVTTGSSYEQYF	TGCAGCGTAACCACAGGGAGCTCCTACGAGCAGTACTTC
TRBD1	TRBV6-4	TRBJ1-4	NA	CASSRQGGLDEKLFF	TGTGCCAGCAGCCGACAGGGGGGCCTTGATGAAAAACTGTTTTTT
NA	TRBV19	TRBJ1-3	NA	CASSRGSSGNTIYF	TGTGCCAGTAGTAGGGGCAGCTCTGGAAACACCATATATTTT
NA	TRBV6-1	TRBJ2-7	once	CASRAGTGTYEQYF	TGTGCCAGCAGAGCCGGGACGGGAACCTACGAGCAGTACTTC
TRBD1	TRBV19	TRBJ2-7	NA	CASSVDRGQYEQYF	TGTGCCAGTAGTGTGGACAGGGGGCAATACGAGCAGTACTTC
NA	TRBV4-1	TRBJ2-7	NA	CASSQEAGYEQYF	TGCGCCAGCAGCCAAGAAGCTGGCTACGAGCAGTACTTC
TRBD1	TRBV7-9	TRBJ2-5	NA	CASSDGQGLRETQYF	TGTGCCAGCAGCGACGGACAGGGTCTACGAGAGACCCAGTACTTC
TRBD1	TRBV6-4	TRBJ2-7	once	CASRSRRDRNYEQYF	TGTGCCAGCAGGTCCAGAAGGGACAGGAACTACGAGCAGTACTTC
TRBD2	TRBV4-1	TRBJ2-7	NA	CASSLRLAGDPQGDEQYF	TGCGCCAGCAGCCTACGGCTAGCGGGAGATCCCCAGGGAGACGAGCAGTACTTC
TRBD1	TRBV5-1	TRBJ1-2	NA	CASSSQGQAGRGYTF	TGCGCCAGCAGCTCACAAGGACAGGCCGGGCGTGGCTACACCTTC
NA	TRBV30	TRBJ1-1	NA	CAWGGGGAGLAFF	TGTGCCTGGGGGGGCGGGGGAGCCGGGTTGGCTTTCTTT
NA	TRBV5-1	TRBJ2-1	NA	CASYPLQDSNEQFF	TGCGCCAGCTACCCCCTACAGGATTCCAATGAGCAGTTCTTC
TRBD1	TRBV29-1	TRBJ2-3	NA	CSVITGVLTDTQYF	TGCAGCGTTATCACAGGGGTTCTTACAGATACGCAGTATTTT
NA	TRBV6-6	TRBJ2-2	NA	CASSTSGPAGELFF	TGTGCCAGCAGTACCTCGGGGCCTGCCGGGGAGCTGTTTTTT